This TCR beta chain came from a study of shared clonotypes between healthy human individuals. Points from the study as a whole: Among four donors, approximately 5% of naive CD4 clonotypes were found in common. Compared with memory subsets, naive subsets generally had larger estimated richness.

This CDR3 has 12 amino acids. Germline values: CDR1 MNHNS, CDR2 SASEGT. Trimming removed 4 bases from V and 7 bases from J; junction bases left unmatched: 2. Sequenced by immunoSEQ multiplex PCR; TCRdb stores in-frame clones only, minus some. The table records around 2.5 million clones, 93% of them present only once. About this clone itself: Its antigen is not identified.

This TCR was recovered from a man aged 18-30 years in good health. Some clones in this sample may be carry-over from other donors' samples. V gene TRBV6-1 combines with J gene TRBJ2-5, with 8 positions matching TRBD1. The material sequenced was naive CD4+ T cells from PBMCs. The subset: CD45RA+ positively selected. CDR3 in amino acids: CASSGDRTTQYF. CDR3 nucleotide sequence: TGTGCCAGCAGTGGGGACAGGACGACCCAGTACTTC.